The source of this T cell receptor (beta chain) is a study of memory CD8 T cells in hepatitis C reinfection. Study in general: Samples at peak reinfection came 3 to 8 weeks post-detection.

This CDR3 is built from 16 residues. Germline CDR1 is MNHEY and CDR2 is SVGAGI. Deletions cut 0 bases from V and 1 base from J, with 12 bases between. Sequencing was performed with immunoSEQ multiplex PCR; in TCRdb, only in-frame clones are kept and a portion is missing. The table has some 40,000 clones, approximately 88% seen once. Time point in this sample: peak reinfection, 3 to 8 weeks after reinfection detection. No in vitro expansion preceded TCR sequencing of the sorted cells. The Montreal HEPCO cohort supplied donors who inject drugs. At all three reinfection time points, viable CD3+ CD8+ CD45RO- cells from a couple of donors served as controls.

Material: naive CD8+ T cells sorted from blood. The TCR comes from a man younger than 30 with hepatitis C virus infection. This sequence joins TRBV6-5 and TRBJ1-2, with unresolved D. The CDR3 DNA reads TGTGCCAGCAGTTACTCGAGTCCAACCCTTAACTATGGCTACACCTTC. Protein: CASSYSSPTLNYGYTF.